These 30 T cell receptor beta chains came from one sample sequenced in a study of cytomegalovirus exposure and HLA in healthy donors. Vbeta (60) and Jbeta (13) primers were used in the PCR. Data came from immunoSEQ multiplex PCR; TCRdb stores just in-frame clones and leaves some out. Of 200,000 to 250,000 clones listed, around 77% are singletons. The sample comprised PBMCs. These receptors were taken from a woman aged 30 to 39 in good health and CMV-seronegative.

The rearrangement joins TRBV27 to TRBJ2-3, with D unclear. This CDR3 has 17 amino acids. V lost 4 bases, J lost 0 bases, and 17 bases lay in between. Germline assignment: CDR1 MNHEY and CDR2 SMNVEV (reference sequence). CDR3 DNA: TGTGCCAGCAGTTCCCTCCCGCTTGTGACTAGCACAGATACGCAGTATTTT. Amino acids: CASSSLPLVTSTDTQYF.

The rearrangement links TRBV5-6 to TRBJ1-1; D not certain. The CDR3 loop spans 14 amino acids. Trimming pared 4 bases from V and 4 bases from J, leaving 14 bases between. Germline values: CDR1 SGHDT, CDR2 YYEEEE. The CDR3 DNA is TGTGCCAGCAGCGGGATGGGGAGTGGCACTGAAGCTTTCTTT. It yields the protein CASSGMGSGTEAFF.

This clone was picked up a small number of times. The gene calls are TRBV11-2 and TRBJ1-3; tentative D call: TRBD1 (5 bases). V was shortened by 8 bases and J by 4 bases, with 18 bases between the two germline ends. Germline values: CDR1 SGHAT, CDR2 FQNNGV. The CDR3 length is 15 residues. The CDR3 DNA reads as TGTGCCAGCGAGTGGTATGGGGCGCGCGGAAACACCATATATTTT. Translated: CASEWYGARGNTIYF. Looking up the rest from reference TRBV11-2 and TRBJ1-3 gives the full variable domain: EAGVAQSPRYKIIEKRQSVAFWCNPISGHATLYWYQQILGQGPKLLIQFQNNGVVDDSQLPKDRFSAERLKGVDSTLKIQPAKLEDSAVYLCASEWYGARGNTIYFGEGSWLTVV.

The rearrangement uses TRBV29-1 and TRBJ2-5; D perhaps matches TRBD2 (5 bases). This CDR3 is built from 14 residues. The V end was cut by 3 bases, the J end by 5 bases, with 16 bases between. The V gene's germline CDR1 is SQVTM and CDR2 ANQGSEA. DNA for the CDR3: TGCAGCGTTGACCCTGACCCGGAGGTGGAGACCCAGTACTTC. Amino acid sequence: CSVDPDPEVETQYF.

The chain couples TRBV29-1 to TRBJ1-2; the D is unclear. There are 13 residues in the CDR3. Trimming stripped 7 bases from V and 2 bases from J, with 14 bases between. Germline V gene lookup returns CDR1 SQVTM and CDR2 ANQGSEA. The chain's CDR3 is CSASMVANYGYTF. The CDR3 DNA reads TGCAGCGCTAGTATGGTTGCAAACTATGGCTACACCTTC.

CDR3 sequence: CAWTGNRYEQYF. In DNA, the CDR3 is TGTGCCTGGACAGGGAACCGCTACGAGCAGTACTTC. This chain joins TRBV30 and TRBJ2-7; the D gene is possibly TRBD1 (5 bases). The germline V gene has CDR1 GTSNPN and CDR2 SVGIG (reference sequence). Trimming removed 4 bases at V and 3 bases at J, with 10 bases between. This CDR3 contains 12 residues.

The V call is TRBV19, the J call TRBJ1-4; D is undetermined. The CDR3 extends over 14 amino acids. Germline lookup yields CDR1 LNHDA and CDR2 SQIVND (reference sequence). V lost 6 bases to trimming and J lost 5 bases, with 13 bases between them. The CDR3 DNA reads TGTGCCAGTAGGCCGCGGGTTACCAATGAAAAACTGTTTTTT. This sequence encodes CASRPRVTNEKLFF.

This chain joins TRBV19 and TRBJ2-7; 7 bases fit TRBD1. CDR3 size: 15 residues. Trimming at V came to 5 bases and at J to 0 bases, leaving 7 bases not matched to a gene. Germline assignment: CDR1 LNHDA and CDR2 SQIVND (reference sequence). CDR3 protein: CASSAGQALSYEQYF. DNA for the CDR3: TGTGCCAGTAGTGCCGGACAGGCCCTCTCCTACGAGCAGTACTTC.

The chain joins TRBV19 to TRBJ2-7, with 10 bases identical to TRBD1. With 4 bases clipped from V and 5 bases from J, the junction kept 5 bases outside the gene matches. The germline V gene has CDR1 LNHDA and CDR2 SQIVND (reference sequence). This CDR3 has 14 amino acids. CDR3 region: CASSTRTGGDEQYF. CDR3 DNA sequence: TGTGCCAGTAGTACCCGGACAGGGGGAGACGAGCAGTACTTC.

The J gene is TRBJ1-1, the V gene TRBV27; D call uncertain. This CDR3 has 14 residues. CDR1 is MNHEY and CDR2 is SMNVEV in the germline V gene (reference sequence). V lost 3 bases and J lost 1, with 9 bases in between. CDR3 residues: CASSFWASNTEAFF. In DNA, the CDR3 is TGTGCCAGCAGTTTTTGGGCTTCGAACACTGAAGCTTTCTTT.

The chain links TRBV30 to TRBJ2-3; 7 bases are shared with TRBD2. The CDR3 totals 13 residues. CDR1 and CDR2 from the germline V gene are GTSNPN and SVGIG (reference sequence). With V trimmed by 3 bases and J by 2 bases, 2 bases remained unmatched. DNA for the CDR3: TGTGCCTGGAGCGGGAGGCACACAGATACGCAGTATTTT. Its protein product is CAWSGRHTDTQYF.

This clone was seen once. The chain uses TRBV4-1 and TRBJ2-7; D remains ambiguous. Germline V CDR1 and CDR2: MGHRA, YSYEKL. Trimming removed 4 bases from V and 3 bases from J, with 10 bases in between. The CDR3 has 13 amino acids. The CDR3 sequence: CASSPNPNYEQYF. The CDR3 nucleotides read TGCGCCAGCAGCCCAAACCCTAACTACGAGCAGTACTTC.

Written as DNA, the CDR3 is TGTGCCAGCAGCACGAGCGGGGGGCGCACAGATACGCAGTATTTT. It yields the protein CASSTSGGRTDTQYF. The V gene is TRBV7-3, the J gene TRBJ2-3, with 9 bases lining up with TRBD2. CDR3 length: 15 residues. V lost 5 bases and J lost 1; bases outside the gene matches: 4. The germline gives CDR1 SGHTA, CDR2 FQGTGA.

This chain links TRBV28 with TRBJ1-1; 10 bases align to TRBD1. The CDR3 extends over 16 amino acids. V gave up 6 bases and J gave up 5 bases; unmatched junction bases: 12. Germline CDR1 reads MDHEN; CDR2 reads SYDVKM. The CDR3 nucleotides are TGTGCCAGCAGCCCACTTAAGGGACAGGGGCGAACTGAAGCTTTCTTT. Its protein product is CASSPLKGQGRTEAFF.

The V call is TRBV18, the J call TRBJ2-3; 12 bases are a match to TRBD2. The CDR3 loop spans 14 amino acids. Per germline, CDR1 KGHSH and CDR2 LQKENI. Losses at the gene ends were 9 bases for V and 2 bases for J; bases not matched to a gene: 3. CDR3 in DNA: TGTGCCAGTCGGACTAGCGGGGTCACAGATACGCAGTATTTT. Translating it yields CASRTSGVTDTQYF.

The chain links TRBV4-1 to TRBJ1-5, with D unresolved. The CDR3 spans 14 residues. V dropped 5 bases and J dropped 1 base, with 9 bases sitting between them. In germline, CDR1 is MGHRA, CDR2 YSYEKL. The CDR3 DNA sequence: TGCGCCAGCAGCTACGACGGGAGCAATCAGCCCCAGCATTTT. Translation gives CASSYDGSNQPQHF.

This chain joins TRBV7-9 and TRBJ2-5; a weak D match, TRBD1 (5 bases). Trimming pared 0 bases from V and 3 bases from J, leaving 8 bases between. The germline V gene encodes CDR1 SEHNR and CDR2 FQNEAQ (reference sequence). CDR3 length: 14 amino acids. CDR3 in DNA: TGTGCCAGCAGCTTAGCAGGGGCAGAAGAGACCCAGTACTTC. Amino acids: CASSLAGAEETQYF.

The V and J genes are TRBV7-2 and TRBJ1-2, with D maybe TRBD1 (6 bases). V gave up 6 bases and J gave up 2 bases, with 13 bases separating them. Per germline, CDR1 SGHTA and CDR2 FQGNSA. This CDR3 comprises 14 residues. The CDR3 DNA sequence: TGTGCCAGCAGTCTACTGACAGGAAACTATGGCTACACCTTC. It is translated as CASSLLTGNYGYTF.

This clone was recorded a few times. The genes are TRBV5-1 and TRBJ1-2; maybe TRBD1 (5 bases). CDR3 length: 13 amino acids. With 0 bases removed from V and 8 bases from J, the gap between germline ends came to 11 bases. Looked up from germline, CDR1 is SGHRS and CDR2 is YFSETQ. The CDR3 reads CASSLAGSGGYTF. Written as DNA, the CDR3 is TGCGCCAGCAGCTTGGCAGGGTCTGGGGGCTACACCTTC. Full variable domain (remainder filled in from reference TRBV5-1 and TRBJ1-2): KAGVTQTPRYLIKTRGQQVTLSCSPISGHRSVSWYQQTPGQGLQFLFEYFSETQRNKGNFPGRFSGRQFSNSRSEMNVSTLELGDSALYLCASSLAGSGGYTFGSGTRLTVV.

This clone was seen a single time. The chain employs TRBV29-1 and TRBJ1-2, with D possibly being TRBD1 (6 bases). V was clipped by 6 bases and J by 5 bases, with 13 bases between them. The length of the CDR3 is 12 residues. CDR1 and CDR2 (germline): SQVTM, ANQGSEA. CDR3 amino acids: CSVNREGYGYTF. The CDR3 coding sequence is TGCAGCGTGAACAGGGAAGGGTATGGCTACACCTTC.

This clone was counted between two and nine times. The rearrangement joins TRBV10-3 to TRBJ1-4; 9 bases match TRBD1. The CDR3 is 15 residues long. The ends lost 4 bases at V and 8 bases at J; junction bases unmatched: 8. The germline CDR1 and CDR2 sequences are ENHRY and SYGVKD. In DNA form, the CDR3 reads TGTGCCATCAGTGCTAAACCGGGACAGGGCGAAAAACTGTTTTTT. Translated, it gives CAISAKPGQGEKLFF.

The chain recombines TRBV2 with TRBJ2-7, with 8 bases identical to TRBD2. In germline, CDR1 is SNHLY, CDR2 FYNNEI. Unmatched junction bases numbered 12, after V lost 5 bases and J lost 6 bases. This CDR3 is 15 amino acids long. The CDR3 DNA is TGTGCCAGCAGTAAAAAGGGGACTAGGGTCGGCGAGCAGTACTTC. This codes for CASSKKGTRVGEQYF.

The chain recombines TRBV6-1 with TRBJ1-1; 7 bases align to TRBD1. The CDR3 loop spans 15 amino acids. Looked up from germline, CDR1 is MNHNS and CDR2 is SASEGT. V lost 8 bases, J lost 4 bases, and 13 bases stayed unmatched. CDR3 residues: CASPREDRRGTEAFF. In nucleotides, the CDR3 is TGTGCCAGCCCCAGGGAGGACAGGCGGGGCACTGAAGCTTTCTTT.

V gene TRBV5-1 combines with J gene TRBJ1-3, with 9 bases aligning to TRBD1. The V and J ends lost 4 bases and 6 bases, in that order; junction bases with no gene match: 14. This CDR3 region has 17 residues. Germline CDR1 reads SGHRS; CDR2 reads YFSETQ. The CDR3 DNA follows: TGCGCCAGCAGCCCCCGTCGGACCACACAGGGGGCAAACACCATATATTTT. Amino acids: CASSPRRTTQGANTIYF.

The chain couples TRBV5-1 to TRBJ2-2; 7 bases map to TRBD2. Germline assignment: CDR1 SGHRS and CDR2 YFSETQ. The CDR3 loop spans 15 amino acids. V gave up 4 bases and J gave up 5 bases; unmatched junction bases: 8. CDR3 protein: CASSQNLGGTGELFF. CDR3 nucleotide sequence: TGCGCCAGCAGCCAGAATCTGGGGGGGACCGGGGAGCTGTTTTTT.

CDR3 DNA sequence: TGTGCCAGCAGTCCCCGACAGGGGGGGAAACTGTTTTTT. Its protein product is CASSPRQGGKLFF. The genes are TRBV28 and TRBJ1-4, with TRBD1 matching over 9 bases. Germline V gives CDR1 MDHEN, CDR2 SYDVKM. The J segment lost 11 bases and the V segment lost 5 bases, leaving 6 bases of the junction unmatched. This CDR3 has 13 amino acids.

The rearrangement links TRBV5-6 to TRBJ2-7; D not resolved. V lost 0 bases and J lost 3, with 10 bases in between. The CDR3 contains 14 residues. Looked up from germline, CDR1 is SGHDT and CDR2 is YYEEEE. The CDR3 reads CASSLEYRNYEQYF. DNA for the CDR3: TGTGCCAGCAGCTTGGAATACAGAAACTACGAGCAGTACTTC.

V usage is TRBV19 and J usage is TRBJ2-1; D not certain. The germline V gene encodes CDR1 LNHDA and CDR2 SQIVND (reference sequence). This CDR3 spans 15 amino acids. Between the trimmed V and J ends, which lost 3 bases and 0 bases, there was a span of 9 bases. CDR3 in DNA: TGTGCCAGTAGTATCGGCGGTCGCTCCTACAATGAGCAGTTCTTC. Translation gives CASSIGGRSYNEQFF.

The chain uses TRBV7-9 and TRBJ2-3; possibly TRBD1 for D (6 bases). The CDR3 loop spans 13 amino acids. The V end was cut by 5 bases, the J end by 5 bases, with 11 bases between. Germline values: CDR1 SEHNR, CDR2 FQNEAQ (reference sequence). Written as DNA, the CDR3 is TGTGCCAGCAGCCTACAGGGTGAAGATACGCAGTATTTT. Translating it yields CASSLQGEDTQYF.

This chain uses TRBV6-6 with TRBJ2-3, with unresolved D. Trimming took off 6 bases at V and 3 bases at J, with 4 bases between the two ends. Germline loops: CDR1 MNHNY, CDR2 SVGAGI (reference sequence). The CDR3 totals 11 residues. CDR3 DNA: TGTGCCAGCAGGCGGACAGATACGCAGTATTTT. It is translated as CASRRTDTQYF.